These T cell receptor beta chains were read from a single sample in a study of T cells expressing NK-cell markers. TCRdb processed the 5' RACE reads again and assigns one entry to each CDR3 protein, with no DNA. This table lists 550,000 to 600,000 distinct CDR3 sequences. The sample taken for sequencing was blood T cells: a sorted CD56 or NKG2C T cell subset, CD4+ or CD8+ T cells, or bulk PBMC T cells (not recorded which). The receptors stem from a man aged 18 to 35 in good health. CDR3s include the opening cysteine and the closing phenylalanine or tryptophan.

TRBV29-1,TRBJ1-6,CSVEGQINSPLHF
TRBV7-9,TRBJ2-1,CASSVQGPGVYNEQFF
TRBV27,TRBJ2-7,CASSLLGQGYSYEQYF
TRBV7-9,TRBJ1-1,CASSQDIGAAFF
TRBV27,TRBJ2-2,CASSLFRQDRGSGELFF
TRBV12-3/TRBV12-4,TRBJ2-3,CASSTRQGARDGRMTDTQYF
TRBV29-1,TRBJ1-4,CSVYREGNEKLFF
TRBV11-3,TRBJ2-2,CASSLAQGQSGELFF
TRBV12-3/TRBV12-4,TRBJ2-1,CATKGGWNEQFF
TRBV2,TRBJ2-2,CASQRALTGELFF
TRBV25-1,TRBJ2-1,CASKGGYNEQFF
TRBV5-1,TRBJ2-2,CASTDGRELFF
TRBV7-2,TRBJ2-3,CASSPGPPTIIQYF
TRBV12-3/TRBV12-4,TRBJ2-1,CASSSLQGSAYSYNEQFF
TRBV9,TRBJ2-3,CASSVGLAGERGTDTQYF
TRBV10-1,TRBJ2-3,CASSGRTSGTDTQYF
TRBV27,TRBJ2-1,CASGIGGGPSYNEQFF
TRBV7-2,TRBJ2-7,CASSSSDYEQYF
TRBV10-3,TRBJ2-1,CAIRTGGGSGFYNEQFF
TRBV20-1,TRBJ2-1,CSTGLVVSNEQFF
TRBV9,TRBJ2-2,CASSVATGELFF
TRBV5-1,TRBJ2-1,CASSSIGQKSSYNEQFF
TRBV2,TRBJ2-1,CASRRVFTEQFF
TRBV7-2,TRBJ2-5,CASSTGQGRLRETQYF
TRBV7-2,TRBJ2-3,CASSLDGRPSTDTQYF
TRBV20-1,TRBJ2-5,CSALSESGRGETQYF
TRBV27,TRBJ2-1,CASSREGPISSYNEQFF
TRBV6-1,TRBJ2-1,CASSRDSGSGEQFF
TRBV24-1,TRBJ2-1,CATSLAGGPNEQFF
TRBV20-1,TRBJ2-7,CSARRPQRSSYEQYF
TRBV20-1,TRBJ1-5,CSAREGGMGPQHF
TRBV20-1,TRBJ2-1,CSARPRESSYNEQFF
TRBV6-5,TRBJ2-5,CASSYTTREKLYF
TRBV6-4,TRBJ1-5,CASSDSRGQPQHF
TRBV15,TRBJ2-3,CATADLSYTSGSYTDTQYF
TRBV25-1,TRBJ2-1,CASVKQGRNEQFF
TRBV5-1,TRBJ2-2,CASSPGASGNTGELFF
TRBV7-2,TRBJ2-1,CASSLVPGTRGDEQFF
TRBV15,TRBJ2-1,CATSRFFSNEQFF
TRBV9,TRBJ2-1,CASSAVGGVTSGTRNEQFF
TRBV4-3,TRBJ2-1,CASSQSTRSREQFF
TRBV9,TRBJ2-2,CASMRGGPVGELFF
TRBV7-2,TRBJ2-1,CASSIRQGRYNEQFF
TRBV29-1,TRBJ2-5,CSVETGSFKTQYF
TRBV27,TRBJ1-5,CASSWGQGVQPQHF
TRBV3-1,TRBJ2-5,CASSDRDVEETQYF
TRBV27,TRBJ2-1,CASREGHNEQFF
TRBV5-1,TRBJ2-5,CASSESGGGRETQYF
TRBV15,TRBJ2-5,CATSRDQGARETQYF
TRBV7-2,TRBJ2-1,CASSSIAGGQFF
TRBV12-5,TRBJ2-1,CASGLSLGGAGEQFF
TRBV29-1,TRBJ1-1,CSVEQGALGTEAFF
TRBV10-3,TRBJ2-1,CAIMPTRGLANEQFF
TRBV20-1,TRBJ2-1,CSASRAGGYNEQFF
TRBV29-1,TRBJ2-1,CSVVPGVNEQFF
TRBV12-3/TRBV12-4,TRBJ2-1,CASQAGGPVEQFF
TRBV11-2,TRBJ2-2,CASSQAHGELFF